Following are 30 T cell receptor beta chains from one sample sequenced in a study of vaccination and CD4 T cells after COVID-19. These receptors' antigens are unknown. Indicated treatment: approximately nine-day PBMC culture with coronavirus spike peptide pools or control peptides (ViraFEST assay). Cultured CD4+ T-cell DNA underwent Oncomine TCR Beta short-read sequencing. TCRdb independently ran MiXCR on the PCR reads; one entry per CDR3 protein. The sample comprises tens of thousands of distinct CDR3 sequences, 40% to 60% of which are singletons, and approximately 9% rests with the top ten. The sequenced material came from CD4+ T cells from blood, cultured in vitro. The receptors shown here come from a human donor who had recovered from COVID-19.

V is TRBV19 and J is TRBJ2-7; no reliable D call. The CDR3 runs 9 residues. CDR1 and CDR2 from the germline V gene are LNHDA and SQIVND (reference sequence). Trimming removed 6 bases from V and 9 bases from J, with 6 bases in between. In DNA, the CDR3 is TGTGCCAGTAGACACGGGCAGTACTTC. It is translated as CASRHGQYF.

This clonotype was found a few times. The chain has TRBV11-1 and TRBJ2-5; D gene uncertain. There are 12 residues in the CDR3. The V gene's germline CDR1 is SGHAT and CDR2 FQDESV (reference sequence). V was cut by 6 bases and J by 5 bases, with 10 bases left in between. CDR3 coding DNA: TGTGCCAGCAGACCGGACGGGGAGACCCAGTACTTC. It specifies CASRPDGETQYF. Full variable domain (missing parts from reference TRBV11-1 and TRBJ2-5): EAEVAQSPRYKITEKSQAVAFWCDPISGHATLYWYRQILGQGPELLVQFQDESVVDDSQLPKDRFSAERLKGVDSTLKIQPAELGDSAMYLCASRPDGETQYFGPGTRLLVL.

This clonotype has more than one count but fewer than ten. V usage is TRBV6-1 and J usage is TRBJ1-6; D is perhaps TRBD1 (6 bases). The CDR3 spans 13 residues. Trimming cost V 10 bases and J 5 bases, with 12 bases left between them. Germline loops: CDR1 MNHNS, CDR2 SASEGT. The CDR3 region is CANGGTNNSPLHF. The CDR3 nucleotides read TGTGCCAACGGGGGCACCAATAATTCACCCCTCCACTTT.

This clonotype was seen more than once but under ten times. This chain uses TRBV2 with TRBJ1-6; D might be TRBD1 (6 bases). Germline values: CDR1 SNHLY, CDR2 FYNNEI. This CDR3 comprises 14 residues. V was pared by 5 bases and J by 7 bases, with 12 bases between. This CDR3 reads CASSIRTANSPLHF. The DNA for the CDR3 is TGTGCCAGCAGTATTAGGACAGCCAATTCACCCCTCCACTTT.

This clonotype has more than one count but fewer than ten. This rearrangement joins TRBV6-2 or TRBV6-3 to TRBJ2-7, with D possibly being TRBD1 (6 bases). CDR1 is MNHEY and CDR2 is SVGEGT in the germline V gene. Trimming left V 5 bases short and J 0 bases short, with 14 bases between. CDR3 size: 15 residues. In nucleotides, the CDR3 is TGTGCCAGCAGTCAAGCCGGACAGAACTCCTACGAGCAGTACTTC. Amino acid sequence: CASSQAGQNSYEQYF.

The chain has TRBV28 and TRBJ1-5; D is ambiguous. Germline CDR1 is MDHEN and CDR2 is SYDVKM. The CDR3 runs 15 residues. V shed 5 bases and J shed 5 bases, with 16 bases lying between them. Written as DNA, the CDR3 is TGTGCCAGCAGTCCTGACGGGTATGGCCATCAGCCCCAGCATTTT. Translated: CASSPDGYGHQPQHF.

V is TRBV6-1 and J is TRBJ2-5; 12 nucleotides align to TRBD2. This CDR3 has 15 amino acids. Trimming removed 7 bases from V and 2 bases from J; junction bases left unmatched: 5. The germline V gene encodes CDR1 MNHNS and CDR2 SASEGT. CDR3 loop: CASTRTSGVQETQYF. The CDR3 DNA is TGTGCCAGCACCCGGACTAGCGGGGTACAAGAGACCCAGTACTTC.

The rearrangement uses TRBV11-2 and TRBJ1-2, with D maybe TRBD1 (5 bases). CDR1 is SGHAT, CDR2 FQNNGV, per germline. V shed 5 bases and J shed 2 bases, with 12 bases lying between them. The CDR3 extends over 14 amino acids. The CDR3 is CASSPIRGNYGYTF. The CDR3 nucleotides are TGTGCCAGCAGCCCGATTCGGGGGAACTATGGCTACACCTTC.

The rearrangement links TRBV19 to TRBJ1-5, with D tentatively TRBD1 (6 bases). Germline CDR1 is LNHDA and CDR2 is SQIVND (reference sequence). This CDR3 spans 17 amino acids. V dropped 7 bases and J dropped 4 bases, with 23 bases sitting between them. The CDR3 nucleotides read TGTGCCAGTAAGGGGGTGTCGGGGAGGGAAGGAAATCAGCCCCAGCATTTT. Translating it yields CASKGVSGREGNQPQHF. The full variable domain, its missing parts supplied by reference TRBV19 and TRBJ1-5, is DGGITQSPKYLFRKEGQNVTLSCEQNLNHDAMYWYRQDPGQGLRLIYYSQIVNDFQKGDIAEGYSVSREKKESFPLTVTSAQKNPTAFYLCASKGVSGREGNQPQHFGDGTRLSIL.

This clonotype was detected only once. The V call is TRBV27, the J call TRBJ1-2; 10 bases are a match to TRBD1. This CDR3 region has 13 residues. V shed 6 bases, J shed 8 bases, and the junction held 6 bases outside the gene matches. Germline V gene data show CDR1 as MNHEY and CDR2 as SMNVEV (reference sequence). For the CDR3, the DNA is TGTGCCAGCAGCTCCGGGACAGGGGTGGGCTACACCTTC. Encoded protein: CASSSGTGVGYTF.

V usage is TRBV28 and J usage is TRBJ2-5; D uncertain. With 2 bases removed from V and 4 bases from J, the gap between germline ends came to 11 bases. The V gene's germline CDR1 is MDHEN and CDR2 SYDVKM. This CDR3 is built from 14 residues. The CDR3 DNA follows: TGTGCCAGCAGTTTAGTTTCCACCCGAGAGACCCAGTACTTC. Translated: CASSLVSTRETQYF.

This clonotype was observed a handful of times. J is TRBJ1-5 and V is TRBV5-4; perhaps TRBD1 as D (6 bases). CDR1 is SGHNT and CDR2 is YYREEE in the germline V gene (reference sequence). CDR3 length equals 17 residues. Trimming stripped 5 bases from V and 2 bases from J, with 20 bases between. The CDR3, as DNA: TGTGCCAGCAGAATAACAACAGGGCGGCGTGGCAATCAGCCCCAGCATTTT. Encoded protein: CASRITTGRRGNQPQHF.

This chain links TRBV7-2 with TRBJ2-5; D call uncertain. The CDR3 totals 14 residues. The germline gives CDR1 SGHTA, CDR2 FQGNSA. Between the trimmed V and J ends, which lost 2 bases and 1 base, there was a span of 8 bases. The CDR3 coding sequence is TGTGCCAGCAGCTTAAGGCAGACCCAAGAGACCCAGTACTTC. Its protein product is CASSLRQTQETQYF.

DNA for the CDR3: TGTGCCAGCAGCCACCGGACAGGGGGGCGCCTCGATCAGCCCCAGCATTTT. Protein sequence: CASSHRTGGRLDQPQHF. The rearrangement links TRBV7-6 to TRBJ1-5; 10 bases map to TRBD1. Trimming took 5 bases from V and 5 from J; bases not matched to a gene: 12. Germline V CDR1 and CDR2: SGHVS, FNYEAQ. The CDR3 sequence is 17 residues long.

The chain carries TRBV20-1 and TRBJ2-1, with D perhaps TRBD1 or TRBD2 (5 bases each). This CDR3 region has 13 residues. In germline, CDR1 is DFQATT, CDR2 SNEGSKA (reference sequence). The V gene lost 8 bases and the J gene lost 8 bases, with 19 bases spanning the gap. CDR3 sequence reads: CSLERTGTYEQFF. CDR3 DNA: TGCAGTCTAGAACGAACCGGGACCTATGAGCAGTTCTTC.

The chain couples TRBV11-3 to TRBJ2-3; D is undetermined. Looked up from germline, CDR1 is SGHNT and CDR2 is YENEEA. This CDR3 is built from 17 residues. Trimming took off 0 bases at V and 1 base at J, with 14 bases between the two ends. The CDR3: CASSLDSGVPRTDTQYF. The CDR3 DNA follows: TGTGCCAGCAGCTTAGATAGTGGCGTCCCCCGCACAGATACGCAGTATTTT.

This clonotype was picked up a small number of times. The chain combines TRBV7-9 with TRBJ2-1, with D perhaps matching TRBD2 (6 bases). The CDR3 spans 13 residues. Germline CDR1 reads SEHNR; CDR2 reads FQNEAQ (reference sequence). V was pared by 5 bases and J by 7 bases, with 12 bases between. The CDR3 sequence is CASSQVAGNEQFF. CDR3 in DNA: TGTGCCAGCAGCCAGGTCGCGGGGAATGAGCAGTTCTTC.

The rearrangement joins TRBV5-1 to TRBJ1-1, with 9 positions matching TRBD1. V dropped 1 base and J dropped 0; count of bases not matched to a gene: 4. CDR3 length equals 16 residues. Germline V CDR1 and CDR2: SGHRS, YFSETQ. CDR3 residues: CASSLTGGTMNTEAFF. For the CDR3, the DNA is TGCGCCAGCAGCTTGACAGGGGGCACCATGAACACTGAAGCTTTCTTT.

V gene TRBV5-6 combines with J gene TRBJ1-1; D is perhaps TRBD1 (5 bases). The CDR3 is 15 residues long. CDR1 and CDR2 (germline): SGHDT, YYEEEE. Trimming took off 0 bases at V and 4 bases at J, with 13 bases between the two ends. In DNA form, the CDR3 reads TGTGCCAGCAGCTTGGGTCAGGGCCGGGTCACTGAAGCTTTCTTT. Translating gives CASSLGQGRVTEAFF.

This chain uses TRBV20-1 with TRBJ2-1; possibly TRBD1 for D (5 bases). From germline, CDR1 is DFQATT and CDR2 SNEGSKA (reference sequence). Trimming pared 4 bases from V and 6 bases from J, leaving 13 bases between. This CDR3 is built from 13 residues. CDR3 loop: CSAIRLRGNEQFF. CDR3 sequence (DNA): TGCAGTGCTATCCGGTTAAGGGGCAATGAGCAGTTCTTC.

Only a few counts were recorded for this clonotype. V and J are TRBV12-5 and TRBJ1-6; 8 bases fit TRBD1. There are 15 residues in the CDR3. The junction had 4 bases not matched to a gene; V was cut back by 1 base and J by 8 bases. From germline, CDR1 is LGHNT and CDR2 FRNRAP. The CDR3 bases are TGTGCTAGTGGTTTGGGGACAGGGTCCGATTCACCCCTCCACTTT. Translated, it gives CASGLGTGSDSPLHF.

This clonotype was seen a single time. The rearrangement uses TRBV7-2 and TRBJ2-1, with 7 bases fitting TRBD1. V shed 5 bases, J shed 5 bases, and the junction held 3 bases outside the gene matches. The CDR3 loop spans 13 amino acids. Germline CDR1 reads SGHTA; CDR2 reads FQGNSA. The CDR3 nucleotides read TGTGCCAGCAGCCTCACAGGGGACAATGAGCAGTTCTTC. It translates to CASSLTGDNEQFF.

A single count supports this clonotype. The CDR3 sequence: CASRREVAGELFF. The CDR3 nucleotides are TGTGCCAGTAGGCGGGAGGTGGCCGGGGAGCTGTTTTTT. The V call is TRBV19, the J call TRBJ2-2; 8 bases align to TRBD2. V was clipped by 6 bases and J by 6 bases; unmatched bases: 3. The germline CDR1 and CDR2 sequences are LNHDA and SQIVND (reference sequence). The CDR3 has 13 amino acids.

The V gene is TRBV7-6, the J gene TRBJ2-5, with TRBD2 as a possible D gene (5 bases). With 3 bases removed from V and 1 base from J, the gap between germline ends came to 12 bases. The CDR3 runs to 15 residues. The germline V gene encodes CDR1 SGHVS and CDR2 FNYEAQ. CDR3 residues: CASSFESGSQETQYF. Written as DNA, the CDR3 is TGTGCCAGCAGCTTTGAGAGCGGTTCCCAAGAGACCCAGTACTTC.

The V and J genes are TRBV7-9 and TRBJ1-5; D gene unclear. Germline CDR1 is SEHNR and CDR2 is FQNEAQ (reference sequence). The CDR3 is 15 amino acids. V was pared by 1 base and J by 6 bases, with 13 bases between. The CDR3 nucleotides read TGTGCCAGCAGCTTAGGGTTGCCGGAGCGTCAGCCCCAGCATTTT. Its protein is CASSLGLPERQPQHF.

J is TRBJ1-1 and V is TRBV20-1; 7 bases match TRBD1. CDR3 size: 15 residues. CDR1 is DFQATT and CDR2 is SNEGSKA in the germline V gene (reference sequence). J was trimmed by 7 bases and V by 0 bases; bases with no gene match: 11. CDR3 DNA sequence: TGCAGTGCTAGAGATACCTCCAGGGGGTGGGATGAAGCTTTCTTT. Encoded protein: CSARDTSRGWDEAFF.

This clonotype has only one observation. The rearrangement links TRBV5-1 to TRBJ2-1; D uncertain. Germline loops: CDR1 SGHRS, CDR2 YFSETQ. The CDR3 has 16 amino acids. Trimming left V 4 bases short and J 0 bases short, with 14 bases between. The CDR3 region is CASSPSLWTSYNEQFF. The CDR3 DNA follows: TGCGCCAGCAGCCCCTCGTTGTGGACCTCCTACAATGAGCAGTTCTTC.

As regards this clonotype: Its ends do not fully match the called genes, so a read error is possible. The chain links TRBV28 to TRBJ2-3, with 7 bases lining up with TRBD1. The CDR3 contains 14 residues. Germline V gene data show CDR1 as MDHEN and CDR2 as SYDVKM. The CDR3 protein is CASRNLGGTDMQYF. The CDR3 DNA sequence: TGTGCCAGCAGGAATTTAGGGGGCACAGATATGCAGTATTTT.

This clonotype was recorded a few times. V and J are TRBV7-9 and TRBJ2-3; D unclear. The germline CDR1 and CDR2 sequences are SEHNR and FQNEAQ (reference sequence). V was shortened by 2 bases and J by 0 bases, with 3 bases between the two germline ends. This CDR3 region has 13 residues. The chain's CDR3 is CASSLKSTDTQYF. Written as DNA, the CDR3 is TGTGCCAGCAGCTTAAAAAGCACAGATACGCAGTATTTT.

The chain combines TRBV20-1 with TRBJ2-3, with D tentatively TRBD1 (6 bases). This CDR3 comprises 13 residues. Germline CDR1 reads DFQATT; CDR2 reads SNEGSKA (reference sequence). V lost 3 bases, J lost 0 bases, and 7 bases lay in between. CDR3 sequence (DNA): TGCAGTGCTAGCCAGGGGAGCACAGATACGCAGTATTTT. This gives the protein CSASQGSTDTQYF.